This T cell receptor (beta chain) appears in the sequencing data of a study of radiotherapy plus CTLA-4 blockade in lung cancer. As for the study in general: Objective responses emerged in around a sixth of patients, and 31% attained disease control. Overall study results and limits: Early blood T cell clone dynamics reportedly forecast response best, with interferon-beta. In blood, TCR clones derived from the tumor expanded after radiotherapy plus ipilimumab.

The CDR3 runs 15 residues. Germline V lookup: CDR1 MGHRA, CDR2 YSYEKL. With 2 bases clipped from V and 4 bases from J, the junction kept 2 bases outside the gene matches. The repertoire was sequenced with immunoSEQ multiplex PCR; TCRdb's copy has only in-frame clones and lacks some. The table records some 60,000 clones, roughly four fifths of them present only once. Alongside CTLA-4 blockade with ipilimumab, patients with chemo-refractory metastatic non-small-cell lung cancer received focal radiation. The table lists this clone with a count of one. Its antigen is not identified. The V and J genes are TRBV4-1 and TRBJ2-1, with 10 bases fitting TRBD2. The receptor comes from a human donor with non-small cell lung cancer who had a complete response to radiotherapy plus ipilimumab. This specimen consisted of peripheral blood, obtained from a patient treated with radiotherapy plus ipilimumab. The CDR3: CASSQSGGDYNEQFF. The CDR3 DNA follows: TGCGCCAGCAGCCAAAGCGGGGGGGATTACAATGAGCAGTTCTTC.